This is a list of T cell receptor beta chains from one sample in a study of cytomegalovirus exposure and HLA in healthy donors. The method was immunoSEQ multiplex PCR; TCRdb's version includes in-frame clones alone and lacks a portion of them. Of 110,000 to 150,000 clones in the sample, roughly 80% were seen once. Sequencing was done on a sample of PBMCs. Receptors were obtained from a man aged 40-49 years in good health and CMV-seronegative. Each CDR3 is given with its conserved first and last residue. Each record gives: D gene, V gene, clone size, J gene, CDR3 DNA, CDR3 protein. A D gene is named only where the DNA matches it firmly. For some rows the clone size is stated as once, few or many, or as a class when expanded; others skip it.

>TRBD2|TRBV2|-|TRBJ2-1
TGTGCCAGCACGGGACTAGAATACAATGAGCAGTTCTTC
CASTGLEYNEQFF
>-|TRBV6-6|-|TRBJ1-6
TGTGCCAGCAGTAACGAGGCCCCCTATAATTCACCCCTCCACTTT
CASSNEAPYNSPLHF
>TRBD1|TRBV5-1|-|TRBJ2-5
TGCGCCAGCAGCTCGGGACAGGGTACCGAGACCCAGTACTTC
CASSSGQGTETQYF
>-|TRBV4-1|-|TRBJ2-7
TGCGCCAGCAGCCAAGATTACGGCGGGTCTGCCTACGAGCAGTACTTC
CASSQDYGGSAYEQYF
>-|TRBV2|-|TRBJ1-1
TGTGCCGGCGTCAAGAGGGCGAACACTGAAGCTTTCTTT
CAGVKRANTEAFF
>-|TRBV18|-|TRBJ2-7
TGTGCCAGCTCACTGGCCAGCTCCTACGAGCAGTACTTC
CASSLASSYEQYF
>TRBD1|TRBV10-1|-|TRBJ2-1
TGCGCCAGCAGTGAGTCCGGGACAGATGACTACAATGAGCAGTTCTTC
CASSESGTDDYNEQFF
>TRBD2|TRBV5-1|-|TRBJ2-5
TGCGCCAGCAGGACGGGGGGGCCGCTTGGAGAGACCCAGTACTTC
CASRTGGPLGETQYF
>-|TRBV29-1|-|TRBJ1-1
TGCAGCGTTGTGCCTGCTAGAACAAGCGCTGAAGCTTTCTTT
CSVVPARTSAEAFF
>TRBD1|TRBV4-1|-|TRBJ1-5
TGCGCCAGCAGCCAAGGGGACAGGGGGCCTCAGCCCCAGCATTTT
CASSQGDRGPQPQHF
>TRBD2|TRBV6-5|-|TRBJ2-3
TGTGCCAGCAGTTACTCGTCTAGCGGGGGCATAAATACGCAGTATTTT
CASSYSSSGGINTQYF
>TRBD2|TRBV5-4|-|TRBJ2-3
TGTGCCAGCAGCTTATTGAGCGGGGGGAGCACAGATACGCAGTATTTT
CASSLLSGGSTDTQYF
>TRBD2|TRBV5-1|once|TRBJ2-1
TGCGCCAGCAGCTTGACTAGCGGGGGGCACTACAATGAGCAGTTCTTC
CASSLTSGGHYNEQFF
>TRBD1|TRBV5-4|once|TRBJ1-2
TGTGCCAGCAGCTTGGAACAGGGGCCAGAGTATGGCTACACCTTC
CASSLEQGPEYGYTF
>TRBD1|TRBV5-1|-|TRBJ1-1
TGCGCCAGCAGCTCGCGACAGGGACATTACACTGAAGCTTTCTTT
CASSSRQGHYTEAFF
>-|TRBV6-5|few|TRBJ1-1
TGTGCCAGCAGTTACACTACAGGGCGAAGGAGTGAAGCTTTCTTT
CASSYTTGRRSEAFF
>-|TRBV9|-|TRBJ2-3
TGTGCCAGCAGCACTGGTAGAGATACGCAGTATTTT
CASSTGRDTQYF
>-|TRBV14|-|TRBJ1-1
TGTGCCAGCAGCCAAACCCGGACAGTAGTACACACTGAAGCTTTCTTT
CASSQTRTVVHTEAFF
>TRBD1|TRBV19|-|TRBJ1-4
TGTGCCAGTCAACACAACCCCGGGACAGGGTATGAAAAACTGTTTTTT
CASQHNPGTGYEKLFF
>TRBD1|TRBV4-3|-|TRBJ1-6
TGCGCCAGCAGCCTCCTAGAAGGACAGGGTAGTTCACCCCTCCACTTT
CASSLLEGQGSSPLHF
>-|TRBV5-1|-|TRBJ2-4
TGCGCCAGCCAGCTCCAGGGCGGAAACATTCAGTACTTC
CASQLQGGNIQYF
>TRBD1|TRBV6-6|few|TRBJ1-5
TGTGCCAGCAGTTACTCCAAAGGACAGGTGGATCAGCCCCAGCATTTT
CASSYSKGQVDQPQHF
>-|TRBV30|once|TRBJ1-2
TGTGCCTGCAGGGGAACTGGCTACACCTTC
CACRGTGYTF
>-|TRBV2|-|TRBJ1-3
TGTGCCAGCTCCATGGCAGGGGCTGGAAACACCATATATTTT
CASSMAGAGNTIYF
>-|TRBV6-5|-|TRBJ1-5
TGTGCCAGCAGTTACCTTAGTGAGGGTAGGCGACGCCCCCAGCATTTT
CASSYLSEGRRRPQHF
>-|TRBV6-5|-|TRBJ2-3
TGCGCCAGCAGTTACAGCGGTAGCACAGATACGCAGTATTTT
CASSYSGSTDTQYF
>-|TRBV25-1|-|TRBJ2-7
TGTGCCAGCAGTGAGGGGGCGGCATCCTACGAGCAGTACTTC
CASSEGAASYEQYF
>TRBD2|TRBV7-3|-|TRBJ2-5
TGTGCCAGCAGCTCGACTAGCGGGTTTGAGACCCAGTACTTC
CASSSTSGFETQYF
>TRBD2|TRBV7-2|-|TRBJ2-3
TGTGCCAGCAGCTTAGATTTCGGGGGGGCCGTCGATACGCAGTATTTT
CASSLDFGGAVDTQYF
>TRBD1|TRBV7-8|-|TRBJ2-7
TGTGCCAGCAGCCCTCGGACAGGGGAGCAGTACTTC
CASSPRTGEQYF
>-|TRBV4-1|-|TRBJ2-7
TGCGCCAGCAGCCAGGCGGCGGGCAGGCCCACCTACGAGCAGTACTTC
CASSQAAGRPTYEQYF
>TRBD1|TRBV19|once|TRBJ2-5
TGTGCCAGTAGTATGGACAGGGCCCAAGAGACCCAGTACTTC
CASSMDRAQETQYF
>-|TRBV5-1|-|TRBJ2-7
TGCGCCAGCAGCTTGGTCTTTGCGGACAACTACGAGCAGTACTTC
CASSLVFADNYEQYF
>-|TRBV7-2|-|TRBJ1-1
TGTGCCAGCAGCTTAGATTCATCGGACACTGAAGCTTTCTTT
CASSLDSSDTEAFF
>-|TRBV10-3|-|TRBJ1-6
TGTGCCATCAGTGAGCCGGGTCGGGGGGCTAATTCACCCCTCCACTTT
CAISEPGRGANSPLHF
>-|TRBV7-8|once|TRBJ2-3
TGTGCCAGCAGCGTTCAGGGTAACGGAGATACGCAGTATTTT
CASSVQGNGDTQYF
>-|TRBV12-5|-|TRBJ1-2
TGTGCTAGTGGTTTGGAGGAGGTGGGTCGCGGCTATGGCTACACCTTC
CASGLEEVGRGYGYTF
>-|TRBV7-2|once|TRBJ2-7
TGTGCCAGCAGCTTAGGATGGACTCCAAAACGCGAGCAGTACTTC
CASSLGWTPKREQYF
>-|TRBV13|-|TRBJ1-1
TGTGCCAGCAGCTTACAGGGGAACACTGAAGCTTTCTTT
CASSLQGNTEAFF
>-|TRBV2|-|TRBJ2-7
TGTGCCAGCAGAGAACAGGGTCCAGCCTACGAGCAGTACTTC
CASREQGPAYEQYF
>TRBD1|TRBV11-2|few|TRBJ2-7
TGTGCCAGCAGCTTTACAGGACAGGTTTTCTCCTACGAGCAGTACTTC
CASSFTGQVFSYEQYF